Below are 29 T cell receptor beta chains sequenced from a single sample in a study of identifying expanded T cells in peripheral blood. TCRdb's copy holds only in-frame clones and misses some; the assay was immunoSEQ multiplex PCR. This table holds 100,000 to 150,000 clones, approximately 88% found once. The sequenced sample was blood. The receptor set was obtained from a person between 18 and 70 years old in good health.

This chain connects TRBV4-1 to TRBJ1-2; the D gene is possibly TRBD1 (6 bases). This CDR3 spans 14 amino acids. The V gene lost 2 bases and the J gene lost 7 bases, with 14 bases spanning the gap. CDR1 and CDR2 from the germline V gene are MGHRA and YSYEKL. The CDR3 spells CASSQFSGGGGYTF. CDR3 nucleotide sequence: TGCGCCAGCAGCCAATTCTCTGGGGGCGGTGGCTACACCTTC.

This chain joins TRBV19 and TRBJ1-2; D ambiguous. This CDR3 is 12 amino acids long. CDR1 and CDR2 (germline): LNHDA, SQIVND (reference sequence). The V end was cut by 7 bases, the J end by 5 bases, with 11 bases between. CDR3 protein: CASNSHRYGYTF. In DNA, the CDR3 is TGTGCCAGTAATTCACATCGATATGGCTACACCTTC.

The rearrangement links TRBV18 to TRBJ2-7; no clear D. The CDR3 totals 14 residues. Looked up from germline, CDR1 is KGHSH and CDR2 is LQKENI. Trimming shortened V by 2 bases and J by 0 bases, and 8 bases separated the two germline ends. The CDR3: CASSPDRASYEQYF. As DNA, the CDR3 is TGTGCCAGCTCACCAGATAGGGCCTCCTACGAGCAGTACTTC.

This chain links TRBV29-1 with TRBJ1-2; 8 bases fit TRBD1. The CDR3 runs 13 residues. V gave up 3 bases and J gave up 4 bases; unmatched junction bases: 4. The germline V gene has CDR1 SQVTM and CDR2 ANQGSEA. The CDR3 coding sequence is TGCAGCGTTGAGCCGGGACAGGTCTATGGCTACACCTTC. It encodes CSVEPGQVYGYTF.

J is TRBJ1-2 and V is TRBV30; D remains ambiguous. CDR3 length: 15 amino acids. Between the trimmed V and J ends, which lost 0 bases and 5 bases, there was a span of 16 bases. Looked up from germline, CDR1 is GTSNPN and CDR2 is SVGIG (reference sequence). This CDR3 is CAWSVRGAPAYGYTF. The DNA for the CDR3 is TGTGCCTGGAGTGTACGGGGAGCCCCTGCTTATGGCTACACCTTC.

The CDR3 sequence is CASRRSGANVLTF. Written as DNA, the CDR3 is TGTGCCAGCAGGCGCTCTGGGGCCAACGTCCTGACTTTC. V and J are TRBV5-6 and TRBJ2-6; no definite D call. The CDR3 sequence is 13 residues long. V was shortened by 5 bases and J by 0 bases, with 3 bases between the two germline ends. Germline values: CDR1 SGHDT, CDR2 YYEEEE.

V usage is TRBV30 and J usage is TRBJ1-5; D ambiguous. Germline values: CDR1 GTSNPN, CDR2 SVGIG (reference sequence). CDR3 length: 15 amino acids. V was trimmed by 2 bases and J by 0 bases, leaving 11 bases between them. DNA for the CDR3: TGTGCCTGGAGTAAACAGCCGAATAGCAATCAGCCCCAGCATTTT. Translation gives CAWSKQPNSNQPQHF. Based on the CDR3 plus reference TRBV30 and TRBJ1-5, the full variable domain is SQTIHQWPATLVQPVGSPLSLECTVEGTSNPNLYWYRQAAGRGLQLLFYSVGIGQISSEVPQNLSASRPQDRQFILSSKKLLLSDSGFYLCAWSKQPNSNQPQHFGDGTRLSIL.

This clone occurred a few times. The chain is built from TRBV18 and TRBJ1-2; no reliable D call. V was cut by 3 bases and J by 4 bases, with 9 bases left in between. Germline assignment: CDR1 KGHSH and CDR2 LQKENI. The CDR3 totals 13 residues. Written as DNA, the CDR3 is TGTGCCAGCTCACCTGAGGAACCCTATGGCTACACCTTC. Protein: CASSPEEPYGYTF.

The chain is built from TRBV9 and TRBJ2-3, with TRBD2 identical over 8 bases. Germline CDR1 SGDLS, CDR2 YYNGEE. Germline trimming cut 4 bases from V and 6 bases from J; bases unmatched to any gene: 10. The CDR3 has 15 amino acids. As DNA, the CDR3 is TGTGCCAGCAGCTCCTTCGGGGGGGTGGAGGATACGCAGTATTTT. Its protein is CASSSFGGVEDTQYF.

The chain uses TRBV6-5 and TRBJ2-2; 9 nucleotides align to TRBD2. Unmatched junction bases numbered 4, after V lost 0 bases and J lost 5 bases. The CDR3 loop spans 16 amino acids. From germline, CDR1 is MNHEY and CDR2 SVGAGI. CDR3 DNA: TGTGCCAGCAGTTACTCGAGACTAGCGGAGACCGGGGAGCTGTTTTTT. Translated: CASSYSRLAETGELFF.

The rearrangement uses TRBV7-9 and TRBJ2-5; 9 positions agree with TRBD1. The ends lost 3 bases at V and 5 bases at J; junction bases unmatched: 7. CDR3 size: 15 residues. The germline CDR1 and CDR2 sequences are SEHNR and FQNEAQ (reference sequence). For the CDR3, the DNA is TGTGCCAGCAGCTTCAGGACAGGGGAATTGGAGACCCAGTACTTC. Protein sequence: CASSFRTGELETQYF. Based on the CDR3 plus reference TRBV7-9 and TRBJ2-5, the full variable domain is DTGVSQNPRHKITKRGQNVTFRCDPISEHNRLYWYRQTLGQGPEFLTYFQNEAQLEKSRLLSDRFSAERPKGSFSTLEIQRTEQGDSAMYLCASSFRTGELETQYFGPGTRLLVL.

The chain joins TRBV6-5 to TRBJ2-2, with D possibly being TRBD2 (5 bases). There are 15 residues in the CDR3. With 5 bases removed from V and 6 bases from J, the gap between germline ends came to 16 bases. Germline assignment: CDR1 MNHEY and CDR2 SVGAGI. DNA of the CDR3: TGTGCCAGCAGTCCCTCCGGGAACTGGGCCGGGGAGCTGTTTTTT. Translated, it gives CASSPSGNWAGELFF.

V and J are TRBV7-9 and TRBJ2-7, with D possibly being TRBD1 (6 bases). The V gene's germline CDR1 is SEHNR and CDR2 FQNEAQ (reference sequence). V lost 3 bases, J lost 5 bases, and 14 bases lay in between. This CDR3 has 14 amino acids. CDR3 DNA sequence: TGTGCCAGCAGCTTTAATCAGGGGTCCAACGAGCAGTACTTC. Its protein is CASSFNQGSNEQYF. Based on the CDR3 plus reference TRBV7-9 and TRBJ2-7, the full variable domain is DTGVSQNPRHKITKRGQNVTFRCDPISEHNRLYWYRQTLGQGPEFLTYFQNEAQLEKSRLLSDRFSAERPKGSFSTLEIQRTEQGDSAMYLCASSFNQGSNEQYFGPGTRLTVT.

V usage is TRBV11-3 and J usage is TRBJ1-2; D is ambiguous. CDR1 SGHNT and CDR2 YENEEA come from the germline V gene. Between the trimmed V and J ends, which lost 2 bases and 7 bases, there was a span of 23 bases. There are 17 residues in the CDR3. The DNA of the CDR3 is TGTGCCAGCAGCTTATTTGCTATAGGCGGGCAGGATGTTGGCTACACCTTC. This translates into CASSLFAIGGQDVGYTF.

The CDR3, as DNA: TGTGCCAGCAGCTCCCTCTTGGATGGCTACACCTTC. Its translation: CASSSLLDGYTF. The V call is TRBV7-9, the J call TRBJ1-2; no firm D call. The germline V and J ends were trimmed by 4 bases and 6 bases, with 9 bases remaining between them. Germline V CDR1 and CDR2: SEHNR, FQNEAQ (reference sequence). The CDR3 totals 12 residues.

J is TRBJ1-2 and V is TRBV6-4, with D possibly being TRBD1 (5 bases). Germline V gives CDR1 MRHNA, CDR2 SNTAGT. The CDR3 runs 16 residues. V lost 5 bases, J lost 1 base, and 17 bases lay in between. CDR3 sequence reads: CASSLKAGQGNYGYTF. The CDR3 DNA reads TGTGCCAGCAGTCTGAAGGCTGGGCAGGGTAACTATGGCTACACCTTC.

V gene TRBV7-9 combines with J gene TRBJ1-1; D is perhaps TRBD1 (6 bases). Germline values: CDR1 SEHNR, CDR2 FQNEAQ (reference sequence). The CDR3 length is 15 residues. Trimming removed 6 bases at V and 4 bases at J, with 18 bases between. CDR3 protein: CASRGKDRLSTEAFF. The CDR3 nucleotides are TGTGCCAGCAGGGGAAAAGACAGGTTGAGCACTGAAGCTTTCTTT.

This rearrangement joins TRBV18 to TRBJ2-7, with a tentative D call TRBD1 (6 bases). V gave up 4 bases and J gave up 7 bases, with 14 bases separating them. This CDR3 is 13 amino acids long. Germline V gene data show CDR1 as KGHSH and CDR2 as LQKENI. CDR3 DNA sequence: TGTGCCAGCTCACTTTGGACAGACGAAGAGCAGTACTTC. Translated: CASSLWTDEEQYF. Drawing the rest from reference TRBV18 and TRBJ2-7, the complete variable domain is NAGVMQNPRHLVRRRGQEARLRCSPMKGHSHVYWYRQLPEEGLKFMVYLQKENIIDESGMPKERFSAEFPKEGPSILRIQQVVRGDSAAYFCASSLWTDEEQYFGPGTRLTVT.

The CDR3 reads CASSHDRNYEQYF. The CDR3 DNA follows: TGTGCCAGCAGCCACGACAGGAACTACGAGCAGTACTTC. The chain carries TRBV7-9 and TRBJ2-7, with D perhaps TRBD1 (6 bases). Germline loops: CDR1 SEHNR, CDR2 FQNEAQ (reference sequence). V lost 5 bases and J 3 bases, leaving 11 bases between the germline ends. The CDR3 spans 13 residues.

This rearrangement joins TRBV27 to TRBJ2-3; D possibly uses TRBD1 or TRBD2 (5 bases each). The germline gives CDR1 MNHEY, CDR2 SMNVEV (reference sequence). V was shortened by 5 bases and J by 1 base, with 13 bases between the two germline ends. CDR3 length equals 15 residues. CDR3 sequence (DNA): TGTGCCAGCAGTCGGGACCTAGGTGGCACAGATACGCAGTATTTT. It translates to CASSRDLGGTDTQYF.

The gene calls are TRBV5-5 and TRBJ2-2; the D is unclear. Germline V gene sequence: CDR1 SGHKS, CDR2 YYEKEE (reference sequence). The V gene lost 0 bases and the J gene lost 0 bases, with 12 bases spanning the gap. This CDR3 spans 17 amino acids. The CDR3 sequence is CASSLGAETSNTGELFF. The CDR3 DNA sequence: TGTGCCAGCAGCTTGGGGGCAGAAACCTCGAACACCGGGGAGCTGTTTTTT.

The chain couples TRBV7-9 to TRBJ2-1, with D perhaps TRBD2 (6 bases). V was shortened by 2 bases and J by 6 bases, with 17 bases between the two germline ends. The V gene's germline CDR1 is SEHNR and CDR2 FQNEAQ (reference sequence). CDR3 size: 16 residues. CDR3 nucleotide sequence: TGTGCCAGCAGCTTACTCTCTCGGCGGGGAGCCAATGAGCAGTTCTTC. Amino acid sequence: CASSLLSRRGANEQFF.

This chain uses TRBV5-1 with TRBJ1-2, with D tentatively TRBD1 (6 bases). Trimming cost V 4 bases and J 0 bases, with 10 bases left between them. From germline, CDR1 is SGHRS and CDR2 YFSETQ. The length of the CDR3 is 14 residues. The CDR3 here is CASSPGQPNYGYTF. Here the CDR3 DNA reads TGCGCCAGCAGCCCCGGACAGCCTAACTATGGCTACACCTTC.

V usage is TRBV23-1 and J usage is TRBJ2-3; D is perhaps TRBD1 or TRBD2 (6 bases each). TRBV23-1 is sorted into the ORF group, with uncertain function. The CDR3 covers 16 residues. The germline V and J ends were trimmed by 1 base and 2 bases, with 13 bases remaining between them. Written as DNA, the CDR3 is TGCGCCAGCAGTCAATGGACCGGGGGCGACACAGATACGCAGTATTTT. This sequence encodes CASSQWTGGDTDTQYF.

V usage is TRBV18 and J usage is TRBJ1-1, with a possible D match to TRBD1 (6 bases). This CDR3 contains 15 residues. CDR1 and CDR2 from the germline V gene are KGHSH and LQKENI. V dropped 2 bases and J dropped 1 base, with 11 bases sitting between them. As DNA, the CDR3 is TGTGCCAGCTCACCATCCTTACAGGGGAACACTGAAGCTTTCTTT. This encodes CASSPSLQGNTEAFF.

The chain carries TRBV6-5 and TRBJ2-3; possibly TRBD2 for D (6 bases). This CDR3 has 16 amino acids. V lost 0 bases to trimming and J lost 2 bases, with 12 bases between them. CDR1 is MNHEY and CDR2 is SVGAGI in the germline V gene. The CDR3 DNA sequence: TGTGCCAGCAGTTACTCGGATAGCGGAGCCACAGATACGCAGTATTTT. Its translation is CASSYSDSGATDTQYF.

In this sample, this clone turned up a few times. This chain uses TRBV11-2 with TRBJ1-2; unclear D gene. Germline-derived CDR1 and CDR2 are SGHAT and FQNNGV. V was trimmed by 0 bases and J by 8 bases, leaving 7 bases between them. This CDR3 is built from 12 residues. The CDR3 loop is CASSLELVGYTF. The CDR3 nucleotides read TGTGCCAGCAGCTTAGAGTTGGTCGGCTACACCTTC.

The chain uses TRBV29-1 and TRBJ1-1; the D gene is possibly TRBD1 (6 bases). Germline V gives CDR1 SQVTM, CDR2 ANQGSEA. This CDR3 is built from 13 residues. Deletions cut 2 bases from V and 0 bases from J, with 7 bases between. The CDR3: CSVEKGVNTEAFF. In DNA form, the CDR3 reads TGCAGCGTTGAAAAGGGGGTGAACACTGAAGCTTTCTTT.

The chain links TRBV7-2 to TRBJ1-1; D may be TRBD1 (5 bases). The CDR3 is 15 residues long. In germline, CDR1 is SGHTA, CDR2 FQGNSA. Trimming took off 1 base at V and 3 bases at J, with 12 bases between the two ends. CDR3 sequence: CASSLDQGSHTEAFF. The CDR3 DNA reads as TGTGCCAGCAGCTTAGACCAGGGTTCGCACACTGAAGCTTTCTTT.